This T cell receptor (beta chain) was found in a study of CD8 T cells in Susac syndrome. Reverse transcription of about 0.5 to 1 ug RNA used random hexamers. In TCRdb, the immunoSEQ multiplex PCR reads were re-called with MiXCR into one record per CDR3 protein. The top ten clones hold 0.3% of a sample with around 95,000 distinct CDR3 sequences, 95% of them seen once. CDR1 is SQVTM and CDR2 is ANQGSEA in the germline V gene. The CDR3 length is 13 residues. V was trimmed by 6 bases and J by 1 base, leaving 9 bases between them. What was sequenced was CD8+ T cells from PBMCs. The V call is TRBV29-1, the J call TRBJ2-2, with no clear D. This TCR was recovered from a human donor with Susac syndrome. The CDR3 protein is CSVTDGNTGELFF. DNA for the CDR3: TGCAGCGTCACAGATGGGAACACCGGGGAGCTGTTTTTT.